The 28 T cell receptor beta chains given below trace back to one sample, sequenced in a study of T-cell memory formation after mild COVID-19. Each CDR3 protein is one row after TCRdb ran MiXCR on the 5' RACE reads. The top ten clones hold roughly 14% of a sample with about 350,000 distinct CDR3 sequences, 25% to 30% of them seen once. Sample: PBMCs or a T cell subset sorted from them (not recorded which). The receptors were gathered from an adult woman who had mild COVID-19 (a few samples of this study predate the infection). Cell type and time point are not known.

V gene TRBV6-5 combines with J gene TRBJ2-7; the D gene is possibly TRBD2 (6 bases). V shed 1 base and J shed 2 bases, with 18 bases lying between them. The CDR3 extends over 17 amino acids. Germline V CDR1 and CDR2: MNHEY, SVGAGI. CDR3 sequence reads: CASSYYVSGTGAYEQYF. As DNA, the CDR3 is TGTGCCAGCAGTTACTACGTCTCCGGGACGGGAGCCTACGAGCAGTACTTC.

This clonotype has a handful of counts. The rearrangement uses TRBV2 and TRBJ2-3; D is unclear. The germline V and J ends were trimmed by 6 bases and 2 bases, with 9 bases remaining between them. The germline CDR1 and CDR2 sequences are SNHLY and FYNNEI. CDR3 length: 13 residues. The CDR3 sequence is CASSYSPTDTQYF. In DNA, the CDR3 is TGTGCCAGCAGCTACAGTCCCACAGATACGCAGTATTTT.

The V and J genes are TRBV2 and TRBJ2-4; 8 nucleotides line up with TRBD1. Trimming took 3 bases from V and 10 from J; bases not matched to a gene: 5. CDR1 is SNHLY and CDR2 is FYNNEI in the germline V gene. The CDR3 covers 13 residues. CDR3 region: CASSEDRVTIQYF. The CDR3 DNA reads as TGTGCCAGCAGTGAGGACAGGGTCACAATTCAGTACTTC.

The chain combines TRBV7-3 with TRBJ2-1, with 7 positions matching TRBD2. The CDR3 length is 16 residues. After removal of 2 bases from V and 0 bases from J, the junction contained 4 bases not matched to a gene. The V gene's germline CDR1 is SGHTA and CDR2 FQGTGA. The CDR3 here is CASSLVGRTSYNEQFF. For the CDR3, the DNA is TGTGCCAGCAGCTTAGTCGGGAGGACCTCCTACAATGAGCAGTTCTTC.

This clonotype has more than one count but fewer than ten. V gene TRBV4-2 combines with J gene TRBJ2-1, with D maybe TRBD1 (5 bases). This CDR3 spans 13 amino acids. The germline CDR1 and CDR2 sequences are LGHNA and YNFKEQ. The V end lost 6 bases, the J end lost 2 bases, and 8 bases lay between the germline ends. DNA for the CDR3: TGTGCCAGCAGAGGGGTTACCTACAATGAGCAGTTCTTC. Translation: CASRGVTYNEQFF.

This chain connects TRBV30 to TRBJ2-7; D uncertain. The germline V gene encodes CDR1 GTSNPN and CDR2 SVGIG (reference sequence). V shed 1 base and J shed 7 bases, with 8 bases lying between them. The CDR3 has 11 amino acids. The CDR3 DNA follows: TGTGCCTGGAGTGAAGGGTTGGAGCAGTACTTC. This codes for CAWSEGLEQYF.

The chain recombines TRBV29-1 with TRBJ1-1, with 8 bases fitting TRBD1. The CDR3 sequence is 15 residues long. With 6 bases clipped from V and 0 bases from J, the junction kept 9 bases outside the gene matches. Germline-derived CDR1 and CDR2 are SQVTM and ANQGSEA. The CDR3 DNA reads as TGCAGCGTCTTCGGGACAGGCGGCATGAACACTGAAGCTTTCTTT. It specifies CSVFGTGGMNTEAFF. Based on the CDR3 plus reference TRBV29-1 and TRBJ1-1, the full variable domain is SAVISQKPSRDICQRGTSLTIQCQVDSQVTMMFWYRQQPGQSLTLIATANQGSEATYESGFVIDKFPISRPNLTFSTLTVSNMSPEDSSIYLCSVFGTGGMNTEAFFGQGTRLTVV.

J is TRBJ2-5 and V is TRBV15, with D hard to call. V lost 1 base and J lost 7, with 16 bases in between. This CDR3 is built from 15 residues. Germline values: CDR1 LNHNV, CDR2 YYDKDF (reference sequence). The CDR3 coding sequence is TGTGCCACCAGCAGAGTGAGAATGGGATTAGTGACCCAGTACTTC. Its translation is CATSRVRMGLVTQYF.

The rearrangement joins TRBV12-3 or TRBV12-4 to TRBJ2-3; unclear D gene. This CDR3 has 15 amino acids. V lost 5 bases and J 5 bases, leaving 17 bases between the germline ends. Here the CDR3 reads CASSDPRALGDTQYF. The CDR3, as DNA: TGTGCCAGCAGTGACCCTCGGGCATTGGGAGATACGCAGTATTTT.

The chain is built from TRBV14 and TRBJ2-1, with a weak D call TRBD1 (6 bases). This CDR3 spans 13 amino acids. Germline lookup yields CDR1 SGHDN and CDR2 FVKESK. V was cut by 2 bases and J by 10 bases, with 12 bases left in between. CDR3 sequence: CASSQSGQSEQFF. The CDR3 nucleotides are TGTGCCAGCAGCCAATCAGGACAGTCCGAGCAGTTCTTC.

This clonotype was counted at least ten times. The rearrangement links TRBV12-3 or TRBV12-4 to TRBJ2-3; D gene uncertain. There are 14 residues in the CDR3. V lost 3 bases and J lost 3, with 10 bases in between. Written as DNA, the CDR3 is TGTGCCAGCAGTTTTGACCGTCGGACAGATACGCAGTATTTT. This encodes CASSFDRRTDTQYF.

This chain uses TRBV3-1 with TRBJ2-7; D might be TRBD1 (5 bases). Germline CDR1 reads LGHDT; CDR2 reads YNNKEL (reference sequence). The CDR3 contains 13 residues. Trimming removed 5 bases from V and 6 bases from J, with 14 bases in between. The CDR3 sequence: CASSAFSGFEQYF. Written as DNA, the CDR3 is TGTGCCAGCAGCGCATTTTCAGGGTTCGAGCAGTACTTC.

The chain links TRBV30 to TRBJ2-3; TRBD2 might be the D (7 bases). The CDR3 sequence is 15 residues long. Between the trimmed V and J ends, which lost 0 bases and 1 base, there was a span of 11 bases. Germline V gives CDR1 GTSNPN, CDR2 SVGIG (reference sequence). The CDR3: CAWSVAGAGTDTQYF. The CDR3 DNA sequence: TGTGCCTGGAGTGTTGCGGGGGCTGGCACAGATACGCAGTATTTT.

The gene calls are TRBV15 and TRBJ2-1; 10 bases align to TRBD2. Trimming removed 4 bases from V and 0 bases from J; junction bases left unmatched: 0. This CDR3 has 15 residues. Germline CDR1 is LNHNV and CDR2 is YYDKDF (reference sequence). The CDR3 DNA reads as TGTGCCACCAGCACTAGCGGGAGCTCCTACAATGAGCAGTTCTTC. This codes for CATSTSGSSYNEQFF.

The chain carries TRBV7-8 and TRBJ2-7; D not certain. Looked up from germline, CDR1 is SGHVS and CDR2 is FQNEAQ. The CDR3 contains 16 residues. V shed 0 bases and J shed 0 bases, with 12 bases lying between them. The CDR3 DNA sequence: TGTGCCAGCAGCTTAGCCCCATGGACGGACTCCTACGAGCAGTACTTC. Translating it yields CASSLAPWTDSYEQYF.

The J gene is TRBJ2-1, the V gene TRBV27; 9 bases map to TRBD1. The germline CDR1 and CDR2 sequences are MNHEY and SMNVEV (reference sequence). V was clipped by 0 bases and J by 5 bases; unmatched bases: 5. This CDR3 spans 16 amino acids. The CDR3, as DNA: TGTGCCAGCAGTTTATCGGGACAGGGCCCCGACAATGAGCAGTTCTTC. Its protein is CASSLSGQGPDNEQFF.

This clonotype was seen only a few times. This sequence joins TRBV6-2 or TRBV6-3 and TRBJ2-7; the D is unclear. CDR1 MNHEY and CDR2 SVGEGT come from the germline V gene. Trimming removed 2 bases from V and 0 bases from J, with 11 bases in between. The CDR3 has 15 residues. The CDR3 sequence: CASSYDLSSSYEQYF. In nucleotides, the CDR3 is TGTGCCAGCAGTTACGATCTCTCGAGCTCCTACGAGCAGTACTTC.

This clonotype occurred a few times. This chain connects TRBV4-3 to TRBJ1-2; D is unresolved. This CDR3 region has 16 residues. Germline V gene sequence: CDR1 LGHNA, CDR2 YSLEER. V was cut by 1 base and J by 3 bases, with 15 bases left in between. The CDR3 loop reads CASSQARYWSDYGYTF. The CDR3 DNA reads TGCGCCAGCAGCCAAGCCCGGTATTGGTCGGACTATGGCTACACCTTC.

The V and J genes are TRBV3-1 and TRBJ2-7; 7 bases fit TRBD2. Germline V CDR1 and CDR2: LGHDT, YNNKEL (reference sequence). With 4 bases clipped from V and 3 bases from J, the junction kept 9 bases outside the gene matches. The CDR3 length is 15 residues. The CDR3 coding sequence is TGTGCCAGCAGCCGGAGCGGGGCAGCTCTCTACGAGCAGTACTTC. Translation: CASSRSGAALYEQYF.

The CDR3 coding sequence is TGTGCCAGCAGCTTAGACACTCGCACAGATACGCAGTATTTT. It codes for CASSLDTRTDTQYF. This chain links TRBV9 with TRBJ2-3; D gene unclear. Germline V gene data show CDR1 as SGDLS and CDR2 as YYNGEE. The CDR3 has 14 amino acids. V lost 4 bases and J 1 base, leaving 10 bases between the germline ends.

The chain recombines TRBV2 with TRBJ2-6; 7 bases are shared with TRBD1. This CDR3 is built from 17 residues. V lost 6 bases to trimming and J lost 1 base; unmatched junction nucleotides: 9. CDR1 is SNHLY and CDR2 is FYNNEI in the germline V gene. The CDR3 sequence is CASSPPGQKSGANVLTF. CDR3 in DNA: TGTGCCAGCAGCCCCCCGGGACAGAAGTCTGGGGCCAACGTCCTGACTTTC.

CDR3 region: CASSPTWDSLGYTF. CDR3 DNA: TGTGCCAGCAGCCCGACCTGGGACAGCCTCGGCTACACCTTC. The rearrangement links TRBV3-1 to TRBJ1-2, with TRBD1 identical over 7 bases. In germline, CDR1 is LGHDT, CDR2 YNNKEL (reference sequence). The V gene end was trimmed by 4 bases and the J gene end by 8 bases; junction bases not matched to a gene: 10. CDR3 length equals 14 residues. The whole variable domain, remainder taken from reference TRBV3-1 and TRBJ1-2, is DTAVSQTPKYLVTQMGNDKSIKCEQNLGHDTMYWYKQDSKKFLKIMFSYNNKELIINETVPNRFSPKSPDKAHLNLHINSLELGDSAVYFCASSPTWDSLGYTFGSGTRLTVV.

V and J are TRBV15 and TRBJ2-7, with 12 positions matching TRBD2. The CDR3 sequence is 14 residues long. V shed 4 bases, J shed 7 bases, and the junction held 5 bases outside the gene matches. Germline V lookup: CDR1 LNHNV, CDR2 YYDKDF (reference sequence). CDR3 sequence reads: CATSTRLAGDEQYF. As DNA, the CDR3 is TGTGCCACCAGCACCCGACTAGCGGGAGATGAGCAGTACTTC.

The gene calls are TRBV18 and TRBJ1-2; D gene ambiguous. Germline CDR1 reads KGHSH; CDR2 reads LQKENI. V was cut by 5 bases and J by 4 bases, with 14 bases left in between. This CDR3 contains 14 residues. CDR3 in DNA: TGTGCCAGCTCAGCCCCGAATTTTTCCTATGGCTACACCTTC. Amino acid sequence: CASSAPNFSYGYTF.

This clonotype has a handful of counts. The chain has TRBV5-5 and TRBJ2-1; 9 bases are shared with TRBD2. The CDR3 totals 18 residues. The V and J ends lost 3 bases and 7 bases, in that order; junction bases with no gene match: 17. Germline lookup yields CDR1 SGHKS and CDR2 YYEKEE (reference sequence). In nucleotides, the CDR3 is TGTGCCAGCAGCTGGGGTTTCGGACTAGCGTCAGATTCTAATGAGCAGTTCTTC. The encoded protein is CASSWGFGLASDSNEQFF.

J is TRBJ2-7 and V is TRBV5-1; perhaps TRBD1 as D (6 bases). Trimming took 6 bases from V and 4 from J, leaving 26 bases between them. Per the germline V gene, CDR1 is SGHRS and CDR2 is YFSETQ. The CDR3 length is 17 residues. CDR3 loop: CASNGGRGPSGAYEQYF. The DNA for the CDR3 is TGCGCCAGCAACGGAGGCAGGGGACCATCAGGGGCGTACGAGCAGTACTTC.

The DNA of the CDR3 is TGTGCCTGGAGTAGGGACAGGGAAGGGCTCTATGGCTACACCTTC. Translation gives CAWSRDREGLYGYTF. V usage is TRBV30 and J usage is TRBJ1-2, with TRBD1 matching 9 bases. This CDR3 contains 15 residues. J lost 4 bases, V lost 2 bases, and 8 bases had no gene match. Germline V gives CDR1 GTSNPN, CDR2 SVGIG (reference sequence).

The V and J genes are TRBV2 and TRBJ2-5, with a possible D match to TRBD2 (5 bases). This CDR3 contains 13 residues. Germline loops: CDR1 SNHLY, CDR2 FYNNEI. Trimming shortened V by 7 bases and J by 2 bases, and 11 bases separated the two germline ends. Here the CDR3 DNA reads TGTGCCAGCATGCAGGAGGTTCAAGAGACCCAGTACTTC. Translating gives CASMQEVQETQYF.